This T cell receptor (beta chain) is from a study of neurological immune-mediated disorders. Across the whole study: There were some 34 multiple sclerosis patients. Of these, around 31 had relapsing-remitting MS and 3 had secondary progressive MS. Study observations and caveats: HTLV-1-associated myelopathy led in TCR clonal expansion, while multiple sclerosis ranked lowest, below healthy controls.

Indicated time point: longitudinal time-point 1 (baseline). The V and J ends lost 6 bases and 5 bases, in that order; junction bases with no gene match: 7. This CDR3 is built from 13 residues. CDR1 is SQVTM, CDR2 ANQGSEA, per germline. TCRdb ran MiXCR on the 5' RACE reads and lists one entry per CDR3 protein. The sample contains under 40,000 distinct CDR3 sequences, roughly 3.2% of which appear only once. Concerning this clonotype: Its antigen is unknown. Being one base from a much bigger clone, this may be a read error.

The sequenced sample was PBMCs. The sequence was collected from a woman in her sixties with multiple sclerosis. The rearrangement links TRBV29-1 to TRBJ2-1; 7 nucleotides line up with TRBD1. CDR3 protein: CSVDRDSHNEQFF. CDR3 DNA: TGCAGCGTCGACCGGGACAGTCACAATGAGCAGTTCTTC.